These T cell receptor beta chains were read from a single sample in a study of blood T cell repertoires in COVID-19. Data came from immunoSEQ multiplex PCR; TCRdb stores just in-frame clones and leaves some out. Among about 270,000 clones, approximately 90% were seen once, and the ten largest hold approximately 4.3%. The specimen sequenced was peripheral blood. These receptors came from a man aged 60 to 69 who had recovered from COVID-19. Both conserved end residues are part of each CDR3. A D gene is named only where the DNA matches it firmly. Clone sizes are given selectively: once, few, many, or a class where the clone is expanded.

d_call: -; j_call: TRBJ1-5; v_call: TRBV19; clone_size: -; cdr3_aa: CASSEGGVLRNQPQHF; cdr3_nt: TGTGCCAGTAGTGAGGGGGGGGTTTTAAGGAATCAGCCCCAGCATTTT
d_call: TRBD1; j_call: TRBJ1-1; v_call: TRBV19; clone_size: -; cdr3_aa: CASSMGRGTEAFF; cdr3_nt: TGTGCCAGTAGTATGGGCAGGGGGACTGAAGCTTTCTTT
d_call: -; j_call: TRBJ2-5; v_call: TRBV30; clone_size: once; cdr3_aa: CAWSVLKAQETQYF; cdr3_nt: TGTGCCTGGAGTGTCTTGAAAGCACAAGAGACCCAGTACTTC
d_call: TRBD2; j_call: TRBJ2-7; v_call: TRBV12-3/TRBV12-4; clone_size: -; cdr3_aa: CASSKGPGGEQYF; cdr3_nt: TGTGCCAGCAGTAAGGGGCCGGGAGGGGAGCAGTACTTC
d_call: -; j_call: TRBJ2-2; v_call: TRBV18; clone_size: -; cdr3_aa: CASSPLSGAGELFF; cdr3_nt: TGTGCCAGCTCACCACTCTCGGGGGCCGGGGAGCTGTTTTTT
d_call: -; j_call: TRBJ1-1; v_call: TRBV29-1; clone_size: -; cdr3_aa: CSVEDLGAPNTEAFF; cdr3_nt: TGCAGCGTTGAAGATCTTGGGGCGCCGAACACTGAAGCTTTCTTT
d_call: TRBD1; j_call: TRBJ2-7; v_call: TRBV19; clone_size: -; cdr3_aa: CASSNRGRSYEQYF; cdr3_nt: TGTGCCAGTAGTAACAGGGGTCGGTCCTACGAGCAGTACTTC
d_call: TRBD1; j_call: TRBJ1-2; v_call: TRBV5-8; clone_size: -; cdr3_aa: CASSDYGTEGYTF; cdr3_nt: TGTGCCAGCAGCGATTACGGGACAGAAGGCTACACCTTC
d_call: TRBD1; j_call: TRBJ1-4; v_call: TRBV5-1; clone_size: -; cdr3_aa: CASSLGTGRGEKLFF; cdr3_nt: TGCGCCAGCAGCTTGGGGACAGGTCGGGGTGAAAAACTGTTTTTT
d_call: TRBD1; j_call: TRBJ2-3; v_call: TRBV19; clone_size: once; cdr3_aa: CASSTHRGRGDTQYF; cdr3_nt: TGTGCCAGTAGTACCCACAGGGGGCGGGGAGATACGCAGTATTTT
d_call: -; j_call: TRBJ2-5; v_call: TRBV5-1; clone_size: -; cdr3_aa: CASSLAPGPEETQYF; cdr3_nt: TGCGCCAGCAGCTTGGCCCCAGGGCCGGAGGAGACCCAGTACTTC
d_call: TRBD1; j_call: TRBJ1-1; v_call: TRBV5-1; clone_size: -; cdr3_aa: CASSGGQGLMNTEAFF; cdr3_nt: TGCGCCAGCAGCGGGGGACAGGGTCTCATGAACACTGAAGCTTTCTTT
d_call: TRBD1; j_call: TRBJ2-2; v_call: TRBV3-1/TRBV3-2; clone_size: once; cdr3_aa: CASSQGQGFSTGELFF; cdr3_nt: TGTGCCAGCAGCCAAGGACAGGGATTCTCTACCGGGGAGCTGTTTTTT
d_call: TRBD1; j_call: TRBJ2-7; v_call: TRBV7-8; clone_size: -; cdr3_aa: CASSLADRGYEQYF; cdr3_nt: TGTGCCAGCAGCTTAGCAGACAGGGGCTACGAGCAGTACTTC
d_call: -; j_call: TRBJ2-7; v_call: TRBV10-3; clone_size: -; cdr3_aa: CAIHVRGDPLEQYF; cdr3_nt: TGTGCCATCCACGTTCGTGGAGACCCCCTCGAGCAGTACTTC
d_call: -; j_call: TRBJ1-5; v_call: TRBV19; clone_size: -; cdr3_aa: CASSMRAVGNQPQHF; cdr3_nt: TGTGCCAGTAGTATGCGGGCAGTGGGTAATCAGCCCCAGCATTTT
d_call: -; j_call: TRBJ2-7; v_call: TRBV28; clone_size: -; cdr3_aa: CASSQAQPYEQYF; cdr3_nt: TGTGCCAGCAGTCAGGCGCAGCCCTACGAGCAGTACTTC
d_call: -; j_call: TRBJ2-7; v_call: TRBV27; clone_size: -; cdr3_aa: CASSRQAPGYEQYF; cdr3_nt: TGTGCCAGCAGCAGACAGGCCCCCGGGTACGAGCAGTACTTC
d_call: -; j_call: TRBJ2-2; v_call: TRBV5-1; clone_size: once; cdr3_aa: CASSLAAGVGTGELFF; cdr3_nt: TGCGCCAGCAGCTTGGCCGCAGGGGTTGGCACCGGGGAGCTGTTTTTT
d_call: TRBD1; j_call: TRBJ2-1; v_call: TRBV6-4; clone_size: -; cdr3_aa: CASSGGQGAYEQFF; cdr3_nt: TGTGCCAGCAGTGGGGGACAGGGGGCCTATGAGCAGTTCTTC
d_call: -; j_call: TRBJ1-4; v_call: TRBV10-3; clone_size: -; cdr3_aa: CATHSATNEKLFF; cdr3_nt: TGTGCCACCCACAGTGCAACTAATGAAAAACTGTTTTTT
d_call: -; j_call: TRBJ2-7; v_call: TRBV27; clone_size: once; cdr3_aa: CASSFYLAGEYEQYF; cdr3_nt: TGTGCCAGCAGTTTCTACCTAGCCGGAGAATACGAGCAGTACTTC
d_call: -; j_call: TRBJ2-7; v_call: TRBV27; clone_size: -; cdr3_aa: CASSSRTWYEQYF; cdr3_nt: TGTGCCAGCAGTTCCCGAACATGGTATGAGCAGTACTTC
d_call: -; j_call: TRBJ1-1; v_call: TRBV28; clone_size: -; cdr3_aa: CASSLWGGNTEAFF; cdr3_nt: TGTGCCAGCAGTTTATGGGGGGGGAACACTGAAGCTTTCTTT
d_call: -; j_call: TRBJ2-7; v_call: TRBV6-5; clone_size: -; cdr3_aa: CGVRQASSGEQYF; cdr3_nt: TGTGGAGTTCGACAAGCTTCAAGCGGGGAGCAGTACTTC
d_call: TRBD2; j_call: TRBJ2-2; v_call: TRBV6-4; clone_size: -; cdr3_aa: CASSVTSGGELFF; cdr3_nt: TGTGCCAGCAGTGTGACTAGCGGGGGGGAGCTGTTTTTT
d_call: -; j_call: TRBJ2-3; v_call: TRBV7-2; clone_size: -; cdr3_aa: CASSDGELVRTDTQYF; cdr3_nt: TGTGCCAGCAGCGACGGAGAGTTGGTTCGGACAGATACGCAGTATTTT
d_call: -; j_call: TRBJ2-3; v_call: TRBV3-1/TRBV3-2; clone_size: -; cdr3_aa: CASSQTLASDTQYF; cdr3_nt: TGTGCCAGCAGCCAGACCCTAGCGTCGGATACGCAGTATTTT
d_call: -; j_call: TRBJ2-2; v_call: TRBV6-5; clone_size: -; cdr3_aa: CASYKNYQSGELFF; cdr3_nt: TGTGCCAGTTACAAGAACTACCAATCCGGGGAGCTGTTTTTT
d_call: TRBD2; j_call: TRBJ2-5; v_call: TRBV7-2; clone_size: -; cdr3_aa: CASSFLRTSGLGETQYF; cdr3_nt: TGTGCCAGCAGCTTTTTAAGGACTAGCGGGTTAGGTGAGACCCAGTACTTC
d_call: TRBD1; j_call: TRBJ1-6; v_call: TRBV19; clone_size: -; cdr3_aa: CASEGTGAEGSPLHF; cdr3_nt: TGTGCCAGTGAGGGGACAGGCGCCGAGGGATCACCCCTCCACTTT
d_call: -; j_call: TRBJ1-5; v_call: TRBV15; clone_size: -; cdr3_aa: CATSRDRGQSNQPQHF; cdr3_nt: TGTGCCACCAGCAGAGATCGCGGACAGTCCAATCAGCCCCAGCATTTT
d_call: -; j_call: TRBJ1-1; v_call: TRBV6-1; clone_size: -; cdr3_aa: CASSEGTANTEAFF; cdr3_nt: TGTGCCAGCAGTGAAGGGACAGCGAACACTGAAGCTTTCTTT
d_call: TRBD1; j_call: TRBJ2-7; v_call: TRBV7-2; clone_size: -; cdr3_aa: CASRGQGAYEQYF; cdr3_nt: TGTGCCAGCAGGGGACAGGGGGCGTACGAGCAGTACTTC
d_call: TRBD1; j_call: TRBJ1-5; v_call: TRBV5-6; clone_size: -; cdr3_aa: CASSRGQGNQPQHF; cdr3_nt: TGTGCCAGCAGCCGCGGACAGGGCAATCAGCCCCAGCATTTT
d_call: -; j_call: TRBJ1-3; v_call: TRBV6-2/TRBV6-3; clone_size: once; cdr3_aa: CASSDDRNSGNTIYF; cdr3_nt: TGTGCCAGCAGTGACGACAGGAACTCTGGAAACACCATATATTTT
d_call: -; j_call: TRBJ1-1; v_call: TRBV7-2; clone_size: few; cdr3_aa: CASRNPGVGMNTEAFF; cdr3_nt: TGTGCCAGCAGGAATCCAGGGGTCGGGATGAACACTGAAGCTTTCTTT
d_call: -; j_call: TRBJ1-4; v_call: TRBV27; clone_size: -; cdr3_aa: CASSPLTSLQSSNEKLFF; cdr3_nt: TGTGCCAGCAGTCCGTTGACCAGCCTACAGTCGAGTAATGAAAAACTGTTTTTT
d_call: -; j_call: TRBJ1-4; v_call: TRBV2; clone_size: -; cdr3_aa: CASSERQATNEKLFF; cdr3_nt: TGTGCCAGCAGTGAGAGACAGGCAACTAATGAAAAACTGTTTTTT
d_call: TRBD1; j_call: TRBJ1-2; v_call: TRBV19; clone_size: -; cdr3_aa: CASSPLDRVDDYGYTF; cdr3_nt: TGTGCCAGTAGTCCACTAGACAGGGTGGACGACTATGGCTACACCTTC
d_call: -; j_call: TRBJ1-6; v_call: TRBV4-2; clone_size: -; cdr3_aa: CASSQGRGVNSPLHF; cdr3_nt: TGTGCCAGCAGCCAAGGGAGGGGAGTGAATTCACCCCTCCACTTT
d_call: TRBD2; j_call: TRBJ2-1; v_call: TRBV5-4; clone_size: -; cdr3_aa: CASSSTGLAGPRGEQFF; cdr3_nt: TGTGCCAGCAGCTCTACGGGACTAGCGGGCCCTCGGGGTGAGCAGTTCTTC
d_call: -; j_call: TRBJ1-3; v_call: TRBV12-5; clone_size: -; cdr3_aa: CASGLTTENTIYF; cdr3_nt: TGTGCTAGTGGTCTTACCACTGAGAACACCATATATTTT
d_call: TRBD2; j_call: TRBJ2-1; v_call: TRBV20-1; clone_size: -; cdr3_aa: CSASRGGNLVDEQFF; cdr3_nt: TGCAGTGCTAGTCGGGGGGGGAATTTGGTGGATGAGCAGTTCTTC
d_call: TRBD1; j_call: TRBJ2-5; v_call: TRBV5-4; clone_size: -; cdr3_aa: CASSPRNRPGQRDQYF; cdr3_nt: TGTGCCAGCAGCCCTCGCAATAGACCGGGACAGCGCGACCAGTACTTC
d_call: TRBD1; j_call: TRBJ1-1; v_call: TRBV10-3; clone_size: -; cdr3_aa: CAISGTGSVPEAFF; cdr3_nt: TGTGCCATCAGTGGGACAGGGTCGGTCCCTGAAGCTTTCTTT
d_call: -; j_call: TRBJ2-1; v_call: TRBV6-1; clone_size: -; cdr3_aa: CASSEVGGYREQFF; cdr3_nt: TGTGCCAGCAGTGAAGTTGGAGGGTACCGGGAGCAGTTCTTC
d_call: TRBD1; j_call: TRBJ2-2; v_call: TRBV7-6; clone_size: -; cdr3_aa: CASSRGTQGVTGELFF; cdr3_nt: TGTGCCAGCAGCCGGGGAACGCAGGGGGTCACCGGGGAGCTGTTTTTT
d_call: -; j_call: TRBJ1-4; v_call: TRBV7-2; clone_size: -; cdr3_aa: CASSLARGANEKLFF; cdr3_nt: TGTGCCAGCAGCTTAGCGCGGGGAGCTAATGAAAAACTGTTTTTT
d_call: -; j_call: TRBJ1-1; v_call: TRBV7-6; clone_size: -; cdr3_aa: CASSPGDTEAFF; cdr3_nt: TGTGCCAGCAGCCCAGGGGACACTGAAGCTTTCTTT
d_call: -; j_call: TRBJ1-2; v_call: TRBV21-1; clone_size: -; cdr3_aa: CASSKGGLLGEYTF; cdr3_nt: TGTGCCAGCAGCAAAGGTGGACTCCTGGGAGAGTACACCTTC
d_call: -; j_call: TRBJ2-2; v_call: TRBV9; clone_size: -; cdr3_aa: CASSVISGGELFF; cdr3_nt: TGTGCCAGCAGCGTAATATCGGGCGGGGAGCTGTTTTTT
d_call: -; j_call: TRBJ1-5; v_call: TRBV19; clone_size: -; cdr3_aa: CASSRTGTSNQPQHF; cdr3_nt: TGTGCCAGTAGTCGAACAGGGACTAGCAATCAGCCCCAGCATTTT
d_call: -; j_call: TRBJ1-1; v_call: TRBV30; clone_size: -; cdr3_aa: CAWSSQMNTEAFF; cdr3_nt: TGTGCCTGGAGCAGTCAGATGAACACTGAAGCTTTCTTT
d_call: TRBD1; j_call: TRBJ2-7; v_call: TRBV10-3; clone_size: -; cdr3_aa: CAISERAGGYEQYF; cdr3_nt: TGTGCCATCAGTGAGCGGGCAGGGGGCTACGAGCAGTACTTC
d_call: -; j_call: TRBJ1-3; v_call: TRBV6-1; clone_size: -; cdr3_aa: CASSEAARGGGNTIYF; cdr3_nt: TGTGCCAGCAGTGAAGCGGCGAGGGGGGGCGGAAACACCATATATTTT
d_call: -; j_call: TRBJ1-1; v_call: TRBV19; clone_size: once; cdr3_aa: CARVPGQGAEAFF; cdr3_nt: TGTGCCAGAGTCCCGGGACAAGGAGCTGAAGCTTTCTTT
d_call: -; j_call: TRBJ1-4; v_call: TRBV18; clone_size: -; cdr3_aa: CASSPRGRAENEKLFF; cdr3_nt: TGTGCCAGCTCACCCCGGGGTCGGGCAGAGAATGAAAAACTGTTTTTT